This T cell receptor beta chain derives from a study of blood T cell repertoires in COVID-19. Study information: Specimens from acute and convalescent COVID-19 originated in the United States, Italy and Spain. PBMCs, B-cell-depleted T cells, or T cells were the source of the cDNA or gDNA that made up the material.

As originally analysed: Scientists estimated how many nucleated cells there were by amplifying reference gene primers. Produced via immunoSEQ multiplex PCR; TCRdb's table is partial and in-frame only. From that table come the V and J calls and clone size; the DNA was used to work out D and trimming. The sample consists of approximately 59,000 clones, around 89% of them appearing once. The CDR3 has 13 residues. With 6 bases clipped from V and 5 bases from J, the junction kept 4 bases outside the gene matches. Per germline, CDR1 WNHNN and CDR2 SYGVQD (reference sequence). Material for sequencing was peripheral blood. V usage is TRBV10-1 and J usage is TRBJ2-7, with 10 bases identical to TRBD2. This TCR came from a human donor in a cohort sampled during active COVID-19. CDR3 coding DNA: TGCGCCAGCAGCAGCGGGGGGGGGAACGAGCAGTACTTC. It is translated as CASSSGGGNEQYF.